Shown below are 29 T cell receptor beta chains from a single sample sequenced in a study of blood T cell repertoires in COVID-19. The table came from immunoSEQ multiplex PCR; TCRdb's copy has only in-frame clones and leaves some out. Here the sample spans under 300,000 clones, approximately 83% being singletons. Sequencing was done on a sample of peripheral blood. The receptors shown here come from a man aged 25 to 40 who had recovered from COVID-19.

The chain combines TRBV27 with TRBJ1-1; tentatively, D is TRBD1 (5 bases). Per the germline V gene, CDR1 is MNHEY and CDR2 is SMNVEV (reference sequence). Trimming left V 4 bases short and J 5 bases short, with 17 bases between. The CDR3 contains 15 residues. In DNA, the CDR3 is TGTGCCAGCAGTTCACCAGATCAGGGTAAAACTGAAGCTTTCTTT. Translated: CASSSPDQGKTEAFF.

This clone was detected a few times. V and J are TRBV7-9 and TRBJ1-6, with a tentative D call TRBD1 (6 bases). V shed 5 bases and J shed 9 bases, with 20 bases lying between them. The germline CDR1 and CDR2 sequences are SEHNR and FQNEAQ (reference sequence). CDR3 length: 16 residues. DNA for the CDR3: TGTGCCAGCAGCCGAGGCGGGGGGCAGGGAGGTTCACCCCTCCACTTT. It codes for CASSRGGGQGGSPLHF.

A single count supports this clone. The V and J genes are TRBV7-6 and TRBJ1-3; 10 bases are a match to TRBD1. J gave up 3 bases and V 1 base, and 9 bases lay outside the gene matches. Germline assignment: CDR1 SGHVS and CDR2 FNYEAQ. This CDR3 spans 18 amino acids. The CDR3 sequence is CASSLGHSRDRGGNTIYF. CDR3 in DNA: TGTGCCAGCAGCTTAGGCCACTCCCGGGACAGGGGTGGAAACACCATATATTTT. The entire variable domain, with the rest obtained from reference TRBV7-6 and TRBJ1-3, is as follows: GAGVSQSPRYKVTKRGQDVALRCDPISGHVSLYWYRQALGQGPEFLTYFNYEAQQDKSGLPNDRFSAERPEGSISTLTIQRTEQRDSAMYRCASSLGHSRDRGGNTIYFGEGSWLTVV.

This chain links TRBV19 with TRBJ2-1, with 9 bases fitting TRBD1. V lost 4 bases, J lost 5 bases, and 12 bases stayed unmatched. Germline V gene sequence: CDR1 LNHDA, CDR2 SQIVND (reference sequence). This CDR3 contains 17 residues. The CDR3 DNA is TGTGCCAGTAGTAGACAACAGGGGGCCGGAGGGGACAATGAGCAGTTCTTC. It is translated as CASSRQQGAGGDNEQFF.

V and J are TRBV2 and TRBJ1-5, with a weak D call TRBD1 (5 bases). Germline CDR1 is SNHLY and CDR2 is FYNNEI. Trimming shortened V by 6 bases and J by 6 bases, and 15 bases separated the two germline ends. The CDR3 has 14 residues. CDR3 region: CASRTDQGRQPQHF. CDR3 bases: TGTGCCAGCAGAACCGACCAGGGTCGTCAGCCCCAGCATTTT.

This chain connects TRBV6-5 to TRBJ1-1; maybe TRBD1 (5 bases). The CDR3 has 14 residues. Deletions cut 2 bases from V and 8 bases from J, with 15 bases between. CDR1 is MNHEY, CDR2 SVGAGI, per germline. The DNA of the CDR3 is TGTGCCAGCAGTTACGGTTCCCGACAGAAGGAAGCTTTCTTT. This gives the protein CASSYGSRQKEAFF.

The V and J genes are TRBV29-1 and TRBJ1-2; TRBD1 matches 8 bases. V was pared by 1 base and J by 9 bases, with 10 bases of the junction left unmatched. The CDR3 is 14 residues long. Per the germline V gene, CDR1 is SQVTM and CDR2 is ANQGSEA. The CDR3 is CSVEGTGSPMSYTF. The CDR3 DNA follows: TGCAGCGTTGAAGGGACAGGGAGCCCTATGAGCTACACCTTC. The variable domain in full, completed from reference TRBV29-1 and TRBJ1-2, reads SAVISQKPSRDICQRGTSLTIQCQVDSQVTMMFWYRQQPGQSLTLIATANQGSEATYESGFVIDKFPISRPNLTFSTLTVSNMSPEDSSIYLCSVEGTGSPMSYTFGSGTRLTVV.

This clone came up a few times. The V gene is TRBV11-2, the J gene TRBJ1-6; D might be TRBD1 (6 bases). The V end was cut by 7 bases, the J end by 8 bases, with 27 bases between. Germline-derived CDR1 and CDR2 are SGHAT and FQNNGV. The CDR3 consists of 18 residues. This CDR3 is CASTKFGSWQGQDSPLHF. Here the CDR3 DNA reads TGTGCCAGCACCAAATTTGGCTCGTGGCAGGGGCAGGATTCACCCCTCCACTTT. Filled out from reference TRBV11-2 and TRBJ1-6, the complete variable domain reads EAGVAQSPRYKIIEKRQSVAFWCNPISGHATLYWYQQILGQGPKLLIQFQNNGVVDDSQLPKDRFSAERLKGVDSTLKIQPAKLEDSAVYLCASTKFGSWQGQDSPLHFGNGTRLTVT.

This CDR3 is CASSVGPGDRGGTEAFF. CDR3 in DNA: TGTGCCAGCAGCGTAGGTCCGGGGGACAGAGGGGGGACTGAAGCTTTCTTT. The chain joins TRBV9 to TRBJ1-1; 7 bases are shared with TRBD1. With 0 bases clipped from V and 5 bases from J, the junction kept 13 bases outside the gene matches. CDR3 length: 17 residues. Germline V gene data show CDR1 as SGDLS and CDR2 as YYNGEE.

The genes are TRBV5-4 and TRBJ2-5; tentative D call: TRBD2 (5 bases). Germline V gene sequence: CDR1 SGHNT, CDR2 YYREEE (reference sequence). With 0 bases removed from V and 2 bases from J, the gap between germline ends came to 8 bases. This CDR3 contains 14 residues. CDR3 DNA: TGTGCCAGCAGCTTGGGACGGGATCAAGAGACCCAGTACTTC. The encoded protein is CASSLGRDQETQYF.

This clone was counted a few times. The V gene is TRBV29-1, the J gene TRBJ1-2, with D possibly being TRBD1 (6 bases). The germline CDR1 and CDR2 sequences are SQVTM and ANQGSEA. Trimming took 7 bases from V and 4 from J, leaving 13 bases between them. This CDR3 contains 12 residues. The CDR3 DNA reads TGCAGCGGCCTCAGGGGCCGCTATGGCTACACCTTC. This sequence encodes CSGLRGRYGYTF.

V gene TRBV19 combines with J gene TRBJ2-4; 8 nucleotides align to TRBD1. The J segment lost 6 bases and the V segment lost 1 base, leaving 8 bases of the junction unmatched. Per germline, CDR1 LNHDA and CDR2 SQIVND (reference sequence). This CDR3 contains 16 residues. The CDR3 DNA is TGTGCCAGTAGTATAGCTCGGCGGACAGGGCCAAACATTCAGTACTTC. Encoded protein: CASSIARRTGPNIQYF.

The chain employs TRBV6-5 and TRBJ2-5; D uncertain. The CDR3 is made up of 13 amino acids. Trimming removed 0 bases at V and 4 bases at J, with 6 bases between. Germline CDR1 MNHEY, CDR2 SVGAGI. The DNA for the CDR3 is TGTGCCAGCAGTTACTCTCCGGGAGAGACCCAGTACTTC. Translating it yields CASSYSPGETQYF.

The chain combines TRBV19 with TRBJ1-2; TRBD1 might be the D (6 bases). CDR1 and CDR2 from the germline V gene are LNHDA and SQIVND (reference sequence). The CDR3 consists of 15 residues. V dropped 6 bases and J dropped 6 bases, with 20 bases sitting between them. CDR3 loop: CASRDSQTRGHGYTF. The DNA of the CDR3 is TGTGCCAGTAGGGACAGCCAAACCCGAGGCCATGGCTACACCTTC.

In this sample, this clone turned up a few times. V is TRBV7-9 and J is TRBJ1-2; TRBD1 agrees at 8 bases. The J segment lost 4 bases and the V segment lost 5 bases, leaving 9 bases of the junction unmatched. The CDR3 consists of 15 residues. CDR1 and CDR2 from the germline V gene are SEHNR and FQNEAQ (reference sequence). CDR3 coding DNA: TGTGCCAGCAGCCCGCTGGGGACAGGAGTCTATGGCTACACCTTC. As protein: CASSPLGTGVYGYTF. Full variable domain (missing parts from reference TRBV7-9 and TRBJ1-2): DTGVSQNPRHKITKRGQNVTFRCDPISEHNRLYWYRQTLGQGPEFLTYFQNEAQLEKSRLLSDRFSAERPKGSFSTLEIQRTEQGDSAMYLCASSPLGTGVYGYTFGSGTRLTVV.

V is TRBV19 and J is TRBJ1-5, with D possibly TRBD1 on 5 matching bases. The V end was cut by 6 bases, the J end by 5 bases, with 8 bases between. Germline-derived CDR1 and CDR2 are LNHDA and SQIVND (reference sequence). The CDR3 is made up of 12 amino acids. The CDR3 loop is CASRQGDQPQHF. CDR3 sequence (DNA): TGTGCCAGTAGGCAGGGTGATCAGCCCCAGCATTTT.

The gene calls are TRBV6-6 and TRBJ1-6; no clear D. There are 15 residues in the CDR3. Deletions cut 6 bases from V and 9 bases from J, with 18 bases between. Germline V lookup: CDR1 MNHNY, CDR2 SVGAGI (reference sequence). CDR3 in amino acids: CASSNTRGMISPLHF. The CDR3 coding sequence is TGTGCCAGCAGCAATACTCGGGGTATGATTTCACCCCTCCACTTT.

The chain carries TRBV28 and TRBJ2-1; 13 bases agree with TRBD2. V lost 5 bases, J lost 8 bases, and 6 bases stayed unmatched. Germline assignment: CDR1 MDHEN and CDR2 SYDVKM. The CDR3 runs to 15 residues. CDR3 nucleotides: TGTGCCAGCAGTCCAACTAGCGGGGGGGTATATGAGCAGTTCTTC. Protein sequence: CASSPTSGGVYEQFF.

This clone came up once. The rearrangement links TRBV6-1 to TRBJ1-3, with a possible D match to TRBD1 (5 bases). Trimming cost V 2 bases and J 3 bases, with 8 bases left between them. Germline V gives CDR1 MNHNS, CDR2 SASEGT. This CDR3 comprises 14 residues. CDR3 sequence reads: CASSEQGVGNTIYF. CDR3 DNA: TGTGCCAGCAGTGAACAGGGTGTTGGAAACACCATATATTTT.

This clone was observed a handful of times. The chain carries TRBV18 and TRBJ2-3; TRBD1 is a possible D gene (6 bases). The CDR3 is 15 amino acids. Germline CDR1 is KGHSH and CDR2 is LQKENI. The ends were cut back, 4 bases at V and 6 bases at J, with 17 bases in the middle. The CDR3 DNA is TGTGCCAGCTCACTAAACAGGGCGTCTGGCGATACGCAGTATTTT. Amino acids: CASSLNRASGDTQYF. Drawing the rest from reference TRBV18 and TRBJ2-3, the complete variable domain is NAGVMQNPRHLVRRRGQEARLRCSPMKGHSHVYWYRQLPEEGLKFMVYLQKENIIDESGMPKERFSAEFPKEGPSILRIQQVVRGDSAAYFCASSLNRASGDTQYFGPGTRLTVL.

The chain couples TRBV5-1 to TRBJ1-4, with 11 bases matching TRBD1. This CDR3 has 15 residues. CDR1 is SGHRS, CDR2 YFSETQ, per germline. V lost 4 bases, J lost 6 bases, and 5 bases stayed unmatched. The CDR3 nucleotides are TGCGCCAGCAGCCCGGGACAGGGGGAATATGAAAAACTGTTTTTT. Translation gives CASSPGQGEYEKLFF.

This rearrangement joins TRBV19 to TRBJ1-1; TRBD1 matches at 8 bases. Germline V CDR1 and CDR2: LNHDA, SQIVND (reference sequence). J gave up 6 bases and V 6 bases, and 15 bases lay outside the gene matches. This CDR3 comprises 16 residues. In DNA form, the CDR3 reads TGTGCCAGTAGCCCCAGGGGGCGCGGGTTTCTCGCTGAAGCTTTCTTT. Translation: CASSPRGRGFLAEAFF.

The J gene is TRBJ1-2, the V gene TRBV6-1; 7 bases fit TRBD1. The germline V gene has CDR1 MNHNS and CDR2 SASEGT. The CDR3 is made up of 14 amino acids. V gave up 8 bases and J gave up 5 bases; unmatched junction bases: 11. The chain's CDR3 is CASVQGVAGYGYTF. The DNA of the CDR3 is TGTGCCAGCGTGCAGGGGGTGGCAGGGTATGGCTACACCTTC.

The genes are TRBV7-9 and TRBJ2-4; the D is unclear. Germline CDR1 is SEHNR and CDR2 is FQNEAQ (reference sequence). V was clipped by 1 base and J by 0 bases, with 10 bases between them. The CDR3 is 16 residues long. The CDR3 region is CASSLGEVLAKNIQYF. As DNA, the CDR3 is TGTGCCAGCAGCTTAGGAGAGGTTTTAGCCAAAAACATTCAGTACTTC.

This clone has just one count. The V and J genes are TRBV7-2 and TRBJ2-5, with 7 bases aligning to TRBD2. The junction had 11 bases not matched to a gene; V was cut back by 5 bases and J by 5 bases. Per germline, CDR1 SGHTA and CDR2 FQGNSA. CDR3 size: 15 residues. CDR3 loop: CASSPGFGGWETQYF. The CDR3 DNA sequence: TGTGCCAGCAGCCCAGGCTTCGGGGGGTGGGAGACCCAGTACTTC.

Concerning this clone itself: One base away lies a much larger clone, so this may be a sequencing read error. The rearrangement uses TRBV7-9 and TRBJ1-1; D remains ambiguous. Germline loops: CDR1 SEHNR, CDR2 FQNEAQ (reference sequence). This CDR3 is 13 amino acids long. The CDR3 loop reads CASSFNMKTEAFF. The CDR3 bases are TGTGCCAGCAGCTTCAACATGAAAACTGAAGCTTTCTTT. Full variable domain (missing parts from reference TRBV7-9 and TRBJ1-1): DTGVSQNPRHKITKRGQNVTFRCDPISEHNRLYWYRQTLGQGPEFLTYFQNEAQLEKSRLLSDRFSAERPKGSFSTLEIQRTEQGDSAMYLCASSFNMKTEAFFGQGTRLTVV.

The chain uses TRBV5-4 and TRBJ1-2, with TRBD1 identical over 8 bases. The CDR3 runs to 16 residues. Germline CDR1 and CDR2: SGHNT and YYREEE (reference sequence). Unmatched junction bases numbered 10, after V lost 4 bases and J lost 2 bases. Written as DNA, the CDR3 is TGTGCCAGCAGCCCCACAACAGGGGGTGAGAACTATGGCTACACCTTC. Encoded protein: CASSPTTGGENYGYTF.

The rearrangement joins TRBV6-5 to TRBJ2-2; 7 positions match TRBD1. This CDR3 contains 15 residues. After removal of 7 bases from V and 2 bases from J, the junction contained 7 bases not matched to a gene. The germline gives CDR1 MNHEY, CDR2 SVGAGI. The CDR3 bases are TGTGCCAGCACCCCGACAGGGCCTAACACCGGGGAGCTGTTTTTT. Its protein product is CASTPTGPNTGELFF.

The rearrangement uses TRBV6-5 and TRBJ2-7; a weak D match, TRBD2 (6 bases). The V gene's germline CDR1 is MNHEY and CDR2 SVGAGI. The CDR3 is 15 amino acids. V dropped 0 bases and J dropped 5 bases, with 14 bases sitting between them. CDR3 in DNA: TGTGCCAGCAGTTACTCGGGGGAGGCTCCCAACGAGCAGTACTTC. The encoded protein is CASSYSGEAPNEQYF.